The present entry profiles one T cell receptor (beta chain) with its context. The protocol was immunoSEQ multiplex PCR, while the TCRdb copy is restricted to in-frame clones and leaves out a portion. Of tens of thousands of clones listed, about 96% are singletons. Germline loops: CDR1 SGHVS, CDR2 FNYEAQ. The CDR3 is made up of 16 amino acids. The V and J ends lost 1 base and 7 bases, in that order; junction bases with no gene match: 8. This sample is part of a study of technical replicates of blood from a few donors. The sequenced sample was T cells isolated from PBMCs. This clonotype was sampled from a human donor in good health. V gene TRBV7-6 combines with J gene TRBJ2-3, with TRBD2 matching 10 bases. The CDR3 DNA sequence: TGTGCCAGCAGCTTAGAAGCGGGGGGGCCTCGATATACGCAGTATTTT. It codes for CASSLEAGGPRYTQYF.